The rows below give T cell receptor beta chains drawn from one sample of a study of blood T cells in healthy people across ages. TCRdb analysed the 5' RACE reads with MiXCR anew, one entry per CDR3 protein. The data show fewer than 2,000,000 distinct CDR3 sequences, roughly two fifths seen once. Sequencing used blood. The origin of the receptors is a human donor in good health. CDR3s include the opening cysteine and the closing phenylalanine or tryptophan. D genes are given only for firm matches. Size tells how often a clone was seen (once, few, many) or the class of an expanded clone, and some rows leave it out.

CASSYSVGENTEAFF	TGTGCCAGCAGTTACTCTGTTGGAGAAAACACTGAAGCTTTCTTT	NA	few	TRBJ1-1	TRBV6-5
CSARDQSGGNEQYF	TGCAGTGCTAGAGATCAGTCAGGGGGTAACGAGCAGTACTTC	TRBD1	NA	TRBJ2-7	TRBV20-1
CASRTSGDSKWFF	TGTGCCAGCAGGACTAGCGGGGATAGCAAGTGGTTCTTC	TRBD2	few	TRBJ2-1	TRBV6-1
CSVEGQGVGNEQFF	TGCAGCGTTGAGGGTCAGGGGGTCGGCAATGAGCAGTTCTTC	TRBD1	NA	TRBJ2-1	TRBV29-1
CASSPLGGGPNVYQETQYF	TGTGCCAGCAGCCCACTCGGGGGAGGACCTAACGTGTACCAAGAGACCCAGTACTTC	NA	NA	TRBJ2-5	TRBV12-3/TRBV12-4
CSVESRNSNIQYF	TGCAGCGTTGAATCAAGAAACTCGAACATTCAGTACTTC	NA	NA	TRBJ2-4	TRBV29-1
CASGPNGWGNEQFF	TGTGCCAGCGGACCCAACGGGTGGGGCAATGAGCAGTTCTTC	NA	NA	TRBJ2-1	TRBV12-3/TRBV12-4
CASRPPDRGDSYGYTF	TGTGCCAGCAGACCCCCGGATAGGGGGGACTCCTATGGCTACACCTTC	NA	few	TRBJ1-2	TRBV7-9
CASSAAGADTQYF	TGTGCCAGCAGCGCCGCGGGGGCTGATACGCAGTATTTT	NA	NA	TRBJ2-3	TRBV7-2
CAISESSYNEQFF	TGTGCCATCAGTGAGTCTAGTTACAATGAGCAGTTCTTC	NA	many	TRBJ2-1	TRBV10-3